This T cell receptor beta chain came from a study of OX40 agonist ivuxolimab in advanced cancers. Findings and caveats of the study: Normalized T-cell clonal expansion was also low in some nonresponders.

Concerning this clone: Its antigen is currently unknown.

Data came from immunoSEQ multiplex PCR; TCRdb stores just in-frame clones and leaves some out. The sample lists about 120,000 clones; more than 80% were seen once. The germline gives CDR1 MRHNA, CDR2 SNTAGT. The CDR3 has 15 residues. The V and J ends lost 6 bases and 5 bases respectively, with 19 bases between them. The receptor was derived from an adult with an advanced solid tumor such as melanoma, head and neck, liver or kidney cancer. Sequencing was performed on CD4+ or CD8+ T cells sorted from blood, taken in a trial of the OX40 agonist ivuxolimab. The V gene is TRBV6-4, the J gene TRBJ2-5; TRBD2 might be the D (5 bases). CDR3 nucleotides: TGTGCCAGCAGCCCTACCGGGATGGCGTTGGAGACCCAGTACTTC. This codes for CASSPTGMALETQYF.